The 28 T cell receptor beta chains listed next were all sequenced from one sample in a study of shared T cell receptors in the human thymus. Clones were read by immunoSEQ multiplex PCR, and TCRdb kept only the in-frame ones, dropping some. The top ten hold under 0.01% of the sample, which has hundreds of thousands of clones, 80% to 90% seen once. This same sample was also taken into another study, of human thymus T cells.

The sequenced material came from thymocytes. The receptor source for this set is a boy under two years old with a congenital heart defect.

This chain links TRBV28 with TRBJ2-7, with 7 bases that match TRBD2. This CDR3 is 16 amino acids long. Germline loops: CDR1 MDHEN, CDR2 SYDVKM. V gave up 4 bases and J gave up 2 bases; unmatched junction bases: 11. The CDR3 nucleotides are TGTGCCAGCAGTTCGTCCGGGAAGCGGGGAACCTACGAGCAGTACTTC. It translates to CASSSSGKRGTYEQYF.

J is TRBJ2-5 and V is TRBV4-1; perhaps TRBD1 as D (5 bases). TRBJ2-7 explains the end of the DNA better; the J call may be wrong. The CDR3 has 14 residues. Germline V gene sequence: CDR1 MGHRA, CDR2 YSYEKL. The CDR3: CASSQTRDSYEQYF. DNA of the CDR3: TGCGCCAGCAGCCAAACCAGGGACTCCTACGAGCAGTACTTC.

This clone appeared once. This chain uses TRBV2 with TRBJ2-1; 10 bases are shared with TRBD2. The V segment lost 2 bases and the J segment 0 bases; nucleotides outside the gene matches: 7. Germline V gives CDR1 SNHLY, CDR2 FYNNEI. The CDR3 consists of 18 residues. In DNA form, the CDR3 reads TGTGCCAGCAGTGAACCCAAAGGACTAGCGGTCTCCTACAATGAGCAGTTCTTC. Translating it yields CASSEPKGLAVSYNEQFF.

This rearrangement joins TRBV14 to TRBJ2-7; tentatively, D is TRBD2 (5 bases). The CDR3 consists of 14 residues. V gave up 1 base and J gave up 3 bases, with 10 bases separating them. Per germline, CDR1 SGHDN and CDR2 FVKESK. The CDR3 DNA is TGTGCCAGCAGCCAAGCAAAAAGCGGCTACGAGCAGTACTTC. Translation gives CASSQAKSGYEQYF.

CDR3 nucleotides: TGCGCCAGCAGTCAATCAGGAGGCGCTATTTCGGAAACCCAGTACTTC. Translation gives CASSQSGGAISETQYF. The chain joins TRBV23-1 to TRBJ2-5, with a possible D match to TRBD2 (5 bases). TRBV23-1 is an open reading frame, and its role is uncertain. Trimming shortened V by 0 bases and J by 8 bases, and 19 bases separated the two germline ends. This CDR3 contains 16 residues.

The rearrangement uses TRBV5-1 and TRBJ2-7; 8 nucleotides align to TRBD1. CDR3 length equals 17 residues. Germline lookup yields CDR1 SGHRS and CDR2 YFSETQ. The J segment lost 5 bases and the V segment lost 4 bases, leaving 17 bases of the junction unmatched. For the CDR3, the DNA is TGCGCCAGCAGCGCCCCTTCTCTGACAGGGGTGATTAACGAGCAGTACTTC. Translating it yields CASSAPSLTGVINEQYF.

The chain employs TRBV20-1 and TRBJ1-2, with D maybe TRBD1 (5 bases). Per germline, CDR1 DFQATT and CDR2 SNEGSKA (reference sequence). V dropped 5 bases and J dropped 5 bases, with 9 bases sitting between them. This CDR3 is built from 11 residues. The CDR3 here is CSAADRYGYTF. The CDR3 nucleotides read TGCAGTGCTGCCGACAGATATGGCTACACCTTC.

The chain recombines TRBV19 with TRBJ2-3; 8 bases map to TRBD2. CDR1 and CDR2 from the germline V gene are LNHDA and SQIVND (reference sequence). V shed 7 bases, J shed 2 bases, and the junction held 8 bases outside the gene matches. The CDR3 length is 15 residues. CDR3 sequence: CASTSTSGFTDTQYF. The CDR3 DNA reads as TGTGCCAGTACCTCAACTAGCGGTTTCACAGATACGCAGTATTTT.

This clone was recorded a few times. The CDR3 DNA reads TGTGCCAGCAGCTTGGCCGCAGGGAACACTGAAGCTTTCTTT. It yields the protein CASSLAAGNTEAFF. The V gene is TRBV5-4, the J gene TRBJ1-1; no clear D. CDR1 is SGHNT, CDR2 YYREEE, per germline (reference sequence). The CDR3 has 14 residues. Trimming took 0 bases from V and 1 from J, leaving 7 bases between them.

The genes are TRBV7-6 and TRBJ1-2; 9 bases match TRBD1. The CDR3 runs 18 residues. CDR1 SGHVS and CDR2 FNYEAQ come from the germline V gene. V lost 0 bases and J lost 4; bases outside the gene matches: 12. CDR3 nucleotide sequence: TGTGCCAGCAGCTTAGCGTCCGGGACAGGGAGAGTTGGCTATGGCTACACCTTC. It specifies CASSLASGTGRVGYGYTF. The full variable domain, completed using reference TRBV7-6 and TRBJ1-2, is GAGVSQSPRYKVTKRGQDVALRCDPISGHVSLYWYRQALGQGPEFLTYFNYEAQQDKSGLPNDRFSAERPEGSISTLTIQRTEQRDSAMYRCASSLASGTGRVGYGYTFGSGTRLTVV.

The chain combines TRBV5-4 with TRBJ2-7, with 7 bases fitting TRBD2. Germline V gene sequence: CDR1 SGHNT, CDR2 YYREEE (reference sequence). The V segment lost 0 bases and the J segment 4 bases; nucleotides outside the gene matches: 4. The CDR3 contains 14 residues. CDR3 sequence: CASSLELGRYEQYF. In DNA, the CDR3 is TGTGCCAGCAGCTTGGAGCTCGGGAGGTACGAGCAGTACTTC.

This chain joins TRBV29-1 and TRBJ2-1; tentatively, D is TRBD1 (5 bases). The CDR3 has 15 residues. With 5 bases removed from V and 7 bases from J, the gap between germline ends came to 21 bases. Germline values: CDR1 SQVTM, CDR2 ANQGSEA. For the CDR3, the DNA is TGCAGCGTTCCGTATGAGGCAGGGAATAGGAATGAGCAGTTCTTC. The encoded protein is CSVPYEAGNRNEQFF.

This clone occurred a few times. The chain is built from TRBV19 and TRBJ2-1; possible D gene TRBD1, 5 bases. The CDR3 consists of 17 residues. V gave up 3 bases and J gave up 5 bases, with 20 bases separating them. CDR1 and CDR2 from the germline V gene are LNHDA and SQIVND (reference sequence). The CDR3: CASSIMPIRGSNNEQFF. CDR3 nucleotides: TGTGCCAGTAGTATCATGCCGATAAGGGGAAGTAACAATGAGCAGTTCTTC.

This clone showed up just a few times. The chain joins TRBV6-5 to TRBJ2-1; the D gene is possibly TRBD1 (6 bases). The CDR3 consists of 15 residues. The germline CDR1 and CDR2 sequences are MNHEY and SVGAGI. V gave up 2 bases and J gave up 4 bases, with 12 bases separating them. DNA for the CDR3: TGTGCCAGCAGTTACCTGGGGGCAGGATACAATGAGCAGTTCTTC. Protein sequence: CASSYLGAGYNEQFF.

The rearrangement joins TRBV5-1 to TRBJ1-1, with D perhaps matching TRBD1 (5 bases). The CDR3 runs to 16 residues. The V and J ends lost 2 bases and 1 base respectively, with 15 bases between them. The V gene's germline CDR1 is SGHRS and CDR2 YFSETQ. The CDR3 spells CASSFGGKLENTEAFF. In DNA form, the CDR3 reads TGCGCCAGCAGCTTTGGGGGGAAGCTTGAGAACACTGAAGCTTTCTTT.

This chain uses TRBV11-2 with TRBJ1-5; 9 positions agree with TRBD1. The CDR3 runs to 15 residues. The V and J ends lost 5 bases and 6 bases, in that order; junction bases with no gene match: 8. Per the germline V gene, CDR1 is SGHAT and CDR2 is FQNNGV. This CDR3 reads CASSATGTGIQPQHF. In nucleotides, the CDR3 is TGTGCCAGCAGCGCCACCGGGACAGGGATTCAGCCCCAGCATTTT. The full variable domain, with the rest looked up from reference TRBV11-2 and TRBJ1-5, is EAGVAQSPRYKIIEKRQSVAFWCNPISGHATLYWYQQILGQGPKLLIQFQNNGVVDDSQLPKDRFSAERLKGVDSTLKIQPAKLEDSAVYLCASSATGTGIQPQHFGDGTRLSIL.

The V and J genes are TRBV20-1 and TRBJ2-7; D not certain. Trimming took 6 bases from V and 4 from J, leaving 7 bases between them. CDR1 is DFQATT, CDR2 SNEGSKA, per germline (reference sequence). The CDR3 is 10 amino acids. CDR3 DNA sequence: TGCAGTGCCGAACTTTACGAGCAGTACTTC. It codes for CSAELYEQYF.

The chain is built from TRBV30 and TRBJ2-3; 11 bases align to TRBD1. The CDR3 loop spans 15 amino acids. V shed 4 bases and J 5 bases; nucleotides not matched to a gene: 8. CDR1 is GTSNPN, CDR2 SVGIG, per germline (reference sequence). The CDR3 protein is CAWIPPGQGVDTQYF. CDR3 DNA: TGTGCCTGGATCCCTCCGGGACAGGGGGTAGATACGCAGTATTTT.

CDR3 loop: CASSRRTQGSNQPQHF. CDR3 bases: TGTGCCAGCAGCCGACGAACCCAGGGGAGCAATCAGCCCCAGCATTTT. This chain joins TRBV9 and TRBJ1-5; perhaps TRBD1 as D (6 bases). The CDR3 loop spans 16 amino acids. Trimming removed 4 bases from V and 1 base from J, with 15 bases in between. Per germline, CDR1 SGDLS and CDR2 YYNGEE.

CDR3 protein: CASSQVQELQETQYF. The CDR3 DNA sequence: TGCGCCAGCAGCCAAGTTCAGGAACTCCAAGAGACCCAGTACTTC. V usage is TRBV4-1 and J usage is TRBJ2-5; D remains unclear. Germline V gene sequence: CDR1 MGHRA, CDR2 YSYEKL. This CDR3 is built from 15 residues. Between the trimmed V and J ends, which lost 1 base and 1 base, there was a span of 10 bases.

This clone has more than one count but fewer than ten. The V gene is TRBV21-1, the J gene TRBJ1-1. TRBV21-1 is tagged as a pseudogene. This CDR3 comprises 16 residues. The CDR3 sequence: CASSKGGREEDTEAFF. The CDR3, as DNA: TGTGCCAGCAGCAAAGGGGGCAGGGAGGAGGACACTGAAGCTTTCTTT.

The rearrangement links TRBV7-8 to TRBJ2-5, with TRBD2 matching 9 bases. Germline loops: CDR1 SGHVS, CDR2 FQNEAQ. The CDR3 length is 14 residues. V shed 5 bases and J 4 bases; nucleotides not matched to a gene: 5. This CDR3 is CASSNPGLAETQYF. CDR3 DNA sequence: TGTGCCAGCAGCAACCCGGGACTAGCAGAGACCCAGTACTTC.

The rearrangement links TRBV5-4 to TRBJ2-1; 10 positions match TRBD2. From germline, CDR1 is SGHNT and CDR2 YYREEE (reference sequence). V dropped 5 bases and J dropped 10; count of bases not matched to a gene: 0. The CDR3 is 11 amino acids. The CDR3 coding sequence is TGTGCCAGCAGGGGACTAGCGGAGCAGTTCTTC. This gives the protein CASRGLAEQFF. Based on the CDR3 plus reference TRBV5-4 and TRBJ2-1, the full variable domain is ETGVTQSPTHLIKTRGQQVTLRCSSQSGHNTVSWYQQALGQGPQFIFQYYREEENGRGNFPPRFSGLQFPNYSSELNVNALELDDSALYLCASRGLAEQFFGPGTRLTVL.

The chain joins TRBV5-1 to TRBJ2-7; 9 bases agree with TRBD1. CDR1 and CDR2 (germline): SGHRS, YFSETQ. V lost 4 bases, J lost 6 bases, and 8 bases stayed unmatched. The CDR3 consists of 14 residues. The CDR3 is CASSDRQGGSEQYF. The CDR3 nucleotides read TGCGCCAGCAGCGACAGACAGGGGGGTAGCGAGCAGTACTTC.

The chain combines TRBV29-1 with TRBJ2-4, with 7 bases lining up with TRBD1. After removal of 3 bases from V and 0 bases from J, the junction contained 8 bases not matched to a gene. This CDR3 has 16 residues. The germline V gene has CDR1 SQVTM and CDR2 ANQGSEA. This CDR3 reads CSVERWTGQAKNIQYF. The CDR3 nucleotides read TGCAGCGTTGAGAGGTGGACAGGTCAAGCCAAAAACATTCAGTACTTC. The entire variable domain, with the rest obtained from reference TRBV29-1 and TRBJ2-4, is as follows: SAVISQKPSRDICQRGTSLTIQCQVDSQVTMMFWYRQQPGQSLTLIATANQGSEATYESGFVIDKFPISRPNLTFSTLTVSNMSPEDSSIYLCSVERWTGQAKNIQYFGAGTRLSVL.

The J gene is TRBJ2-2, the V gene TRBV19; no reliable D call. CDR1 and CDR2 from the germline V gene are LNHDA and SQIVND (reference sequence). The CDR3 covers 14 residues. Trimming removed 5 bases at V and 2 bases at J, with 9 bases between. CDR3 in DNA: TGTGCCAGTAGTCTCCGACACAACACCGGGGAGCTGTTTTTT. It is translated as CASSLRHNTGELFF.

In this sample, this clone turned up once. The gene calls are TRBV7-9 and TRBJ1-5; 8 nucleotides agree with TRBD1. Germline CDR1 reads SEHNR; CDR2 reads FQNEAQ (reference sequence). V shed 3 bases and J 5 bases; nucleotides not matched to a gene: 15. The CDR3 has 18 amino acids. The CDR3: CASSFSFPRTGTDQPQHF. In nucleotides, the CDR3 is TGTGCCAGCAGCTTTTCTTTTCCCCGGACAGGGACCGATCAGCCCCAGCATTTT.

This clone was recorded only once. This chain links TRBV28 with TRBJ2-5; 9 bases line up with TRBD1. There are 16 residues in the CDR3. The germline V gene encodes CDR1 MDHEN and CDR2 SYDVKM. V trimming: 2 bases; J trimming: 2 bases; junction bases outside the gene matches: 6. The CDR3 reads CASSLPTGGGQETQYF. The CDR3 DNA reads as TGTGCCAGCAGTTTACCGACAGGGGGAGGGCAAGAGACCCAGTACTTC.